Each of the 6 T cell receptor beta chains below was sequenced from the same sample in a study of shared clonotypes between healthy human individuals. Profiling relied on immunoSEQ multiplex PCR, and the TCRdb table lists in-frame clones only, not all of them. The sample has about 690,000 clones, around 90% seen once; the top ten hold 34%. The specimen was memory CD8+ T cells from PBMCs. Subset denoted: CD45RO+ cells pooled with CCR7-negative TemRA cells. The receptors derive from a man aged 18 to 29 in good health. Some clones in this sample may be carry-over from other donors' samples.

This clone was observed a few times. The chain links TRBV10-3 to TRBJ1-1; the D gene is possibly TRBD1 (5 bases). The germline gives CDR1 ENHRY, CDR2 SYGVKD. The germline V and J ends were trimmed by 2 bases and 4 bases, with 14 bases remaining between them. This CDR3 spans 15 amino acids. As DNA, the CDR3 is TGTGCCATCAGTGAGAGTGGAGGGGTAAGCACTGAAGCTTTCTTT. Amino acids: CAISESGGVSTEAFF.

The chain links TRBV23-1 to TRBJ2-2; 10 bases align to TRBD2. TRBV23-1 is an ORF for which the function is uncertain. The CDR3 covers 14 residues. V lost 5 bases, J lost 5 bases, and 2 bases stayed unmatched. The CDR3 sequence is CASSFSGGTGELFF. CDR3 DNA sequence: TGCGCCAGCAGTTTTAGCGGGGGGACCGGGGAGCTGTTTTTT.

Only one count was recorded for this clone. The genes are TRBV27 and TRBJ2-7; 9 bases line up with TRBD2. The CDR3 is 15 residues long. V shed 6 bases and J 6 bases; nucleotides not matched to a gene: 12. Germline V gene lookup returns CDR1 MNHEY and CDR2 SMNVEV (reference sequence). The CDR3, as DNA: TGTGCCAGCAGCCCAGGGACTAGCCTTAGTGCCGAGCAGTACTTC. It codes for CASSPGTSLSAEQYF.

Here the CDR3 reads CASSQLVDRGYEQYF. DNA of the CDR3: TGCGCCAGCAGCCAGTTAGTCGACAGGGGTTACGAGCAGTACTTC. The chain has TRBV4-1 and TRBJ2-7, with 8 positions matching TRBD1. The CDR3 length is 15 residues. Germline V CDR1 and CDR2: MGHRA, YSYEKL. The V segment lost 3 bases and the J segment 4 bases; nucleotides outside the gene matches: 8.

V gene TRBV27 combines with J gene TRBJ1-2, with TRBD1 matching 7 bases. Germline V CDR1 and CDR2: MNHEY, SMNVEV (reference sequence). CDR3 length: 16 residues. J gave up 2 bases and V 6 bases, and 12 bases lay outside the gene matches. CDR3 sequence reads: CASSKIKDRANYGYTF. CDR3 coding DNA: TGTGCCAGCAGCAAAATAAAAGACAGGGCCAACTATGGCTACACCTTC.

This clone is a singleton in its sample. The chain is built from TRBV27 and TRBJ2-1; D remains unclear. This CDR3 is 15 amino acids long. The germline gives CDR1 MNHEY, CDR2 SMNVEV (reference sequence). Trimming pared 2 bases from V and 4 bases from J, leaving 12 bases between. CDR3 nucleotide sequence: TGTGCCAGCAGTTTAAATTCGGATACTTACAATGAGCAGTTCTTC. It yields the protein CASSLNSDTYNEQFF.